This TCR beta chain was sequenced in a study of blood T cell repertoires in COVID-19 (dated by TCRdb to about 2020). For the study in its entirety: The collaborator samples originated in the United States, Italy and Spain and spanned the acute and convalescent phases of COVID-19. Subjects who had been exposed to COVID-19, were actively infected with it, or had recovered from it provided the deeply sampled blood TCRbeta repertoires that made up the dataset. Samples came from the ongoing ImmuneRACE study (first 160 participants) plus 1,254 subjects from 6 global collaborators. Sample metadata almost always included a de-identified subject ID, COVID-19 status, age in years and sex. The repertoires were released in a freely available public database meant as a resource for research on the immune response to SARS-CoV-2. HLA class I and class II types, where available, came from metadata supplied by the sample provider rather than from assay-based typing. The prospective study material was composed of cDNA or gDNA derived from T cells, B-cell-depleted T cells, or PBMCs.

At one collaborating source in Seattle, patients were enrolled during active infection and were followed longitudinally through the course of disease. The collaborating institutions used their own protocols to collect whole blood in K2EDTA tubes. For TCRbeta analysis, collaborators shipped samples in one of three forms: frozen whole blood, isolated PBMCs, or DNA extracted from either of those sample types. TCRbeta CDR3 regions were amplified from genomic DNA by means of the immunoSEQ Assay, a bias-controlled multiplex PCR. Per the authors' processing: Within the assay, amplification of reference gene primers was used to estimate how many nucleated cells each sample contained. Sequence reads were collapsed and filtered to measure the absolute abundance of every unique TCRbeta CDR3 rearrangement. For each sample, productive Simpson clonality was calculated by taking the square root of Simpson's diversity index across productive rearrangements. The clones in this table, taken by TCRdb from immuneACCESS, are in-frame only. Not every clone is retained; where verified, under half of the shortfall comes from an unresolved V gene, and the cause of the rest is unknown. V, J and clone size are those of that table, while D and trimming were read from the DNA. This sample comprises 150,000 to 200,000 clones, about 88% of them detected only once. The biggest ten clones account for around 0.6% of the sample.

The study at large found these results: Clinical and demographic metadata were provided uncurated, with the amount varying by source and participant.

With regard to this clone: The clone's antigen remains unknown. Within one base of it there is no much larger clone, and no base qualities were kept.

The origin of this receptor is a man aged 55 to 70 with COVID-19, enrolled during active disease. The specimen sequenced was peripheral blood.

The nucleotide sequence reads TGTGCCAGCAGCACCACCTCCACAGGGAATGGCTACACCTTC. Its amino acids are CASSTTSTGNGYTF. The chain was built from TRBV7-3 and TRBJ1-2; matching of 6 bases hints at TRBD1 as the D gene. The CDR3 sequence holds 14 residues, the cysteine and phenylalanine included. The sequence is cut down to CDR3 DNA, 42 bases in frame from base 1. The germline V gene provides CDR1 SGHTA and CDR2 FQGTGA. V loses 5 bases, J loses 6 bases, and the germline ends lie 16 bases apart.